Detailed here is one T cell receptor beta chain. Germline V gene data show CDR1 as LNHDA and CDR2 as SQIVND (reference sequence). V dropped 6 bases and J dropped 9; count of bases not matched to a gene: 8. The CDR3 runs to 14 residues. The assay was immunoSEQ multiplex PCR, and TCRdb's table has in-frame clones only and misses some. The sample includes about 170,000 clones, 70% to 85% of them seen just once. The record originates from a study of blood T cell repertoires in COVID-19. Study context: All recovered Cohort 3 donors got two negative PCRs, got clearance, or saw symptom resolution. Sites in the United States, Italy and Spain provided acute and convalescent COVID-19 samples.

Categorization into cohorts depended on clinical history that participants reported. The rearrangement links TRBV19 to TRBJ2-7; 13 bases line up with TRBD2. The clonotype originates from a woman in her 70s in a cohort exposed to, infected with or recovered from COVID-19 (not recorded which). Sequencing was done on a sample of PBMCs or T cells enriched from blood (not recorded which). The CDR3 loop is CASRDTSGRARQYF. In nucleotides, the CDR3 is TGTGCCAGTAGGGACACTAGCGGGAGGGCCAGGCAGTACTTC.